This passage covers 7 T cell receptor beta chains from one sample sequenced in a study of cytomegalovirus exposure and HLA in healthy donors. The PCR employed 60 Vbeta primers together with 13 Jbeta primers. Here immunoSEQ multiplex PCR was the method, and the copy in TCRdb shows in-frame clones only, minus some. The data show fewer than 250,000 clones, over 70% seen once. Sequencing input: PBMCs. These receptors were taken from a woman in her twenties or thirties in good health and CMV-seropositive.

J is TRBJ1-5 and V is TRBV19; the D gene is possibly TRBD1 (5 bases). Germline V gene lookup returns CDR1 LNHDA and CDR2 SQIVND (reference sequence). This CDR3 contains 13 residues. Trimming cost V 10 bases and J 4 bases, with 14 bases left between them. As DNA, the CDR3 is TGTGCCACCGCTAGGGAGGGGAATCAGCCCCAGCATTTT. Its protein product is CATAREGNQPQHF.

This clone appeared once. This chain joins TRBV4-1 and TRBJ2-1; D remains ambiguous. From germline, CDR1 is MGHRA and CDR2 YSYEKL. V gave up 1 base and J gave up 5 bases, with 12 bases separating them. The CDR3 contains 15 residues. This CDR3 is CASSQVHGSNNEQFF. The CDR3 nucleotides read TGCGCCAGCAGCCAAGTACATGGTTCCAACAATGAGCAGTTCTTC.

The J gene is TRBJ1-2, the V gene TRBV4-1; D not resolved. This CDR3 is 15 amino acids long. With 0 bases removed from V and 0 bases from J, the gap between germline ends came to 8 bases. In germline, CDR1 is MGHRA, CDR2 YSYEKL. As DNA, the CDR3 is TGCGCCAGCAGCCAAGATCACCGAGCTAACTATGGCTACACCTTC. The encoded protein is CASSQDHRANYGYTF.

In this sample, this clone turned up once. The chain carries TRBV7-9 and TRBJ1-2, with 7 bases lining up with TRBD1. Germline CDR1 SEHNR, CDR2 FQNEAQ (reference sequence). There are 14 residues in the CDR3. The V segment lost 4 bases and the J segment 0 bases; nucleotides outside the gene matches: 2. CDR3 region: CASSSQGTNYGYTF. In nucleotides, the CDR3 is TGTGCCAGCAGCTCACAGGGGACTAACTATGGCTACACCTTC.

This clone was detected only once. The gene calls are TRBV10-3 and TRBJ2-5; 7 bases are shared with TRBD1. J lost 1 base, V lost 10 bases, and 3 bases had no gene match. The CDR3 runs 12 residues. Germline V gene data show CDR1 as ENHRY and CDR2 as SYGVKD. The CDR3 loop is CATTGSQETQYF. CDR3 DNA: TGTGCCACGACAGGGTCCCAAGAGACCCAGTACTTC.

This clone was detected a few times. The gene calls are TRBV6-1 and TRBJ2-2; 7 bases line up with TRBD1. The CDR3 runs 15 residues. Germline V gene data show CDR1 as MNHNS and CDR2 as SASEGT. J was trimmed by 5 bases and V by 5 bases; bases with no gene match: 8. The chain's CDR3 is CASSIQTGETGELFF. CDR3 sequence (DNA): TGTGCCAGCAGTATCCAAACAGGGGAGACCGGGGAGCTGTTTTTT.

This chain uses TRBV9 with TRBJ2-7; 9 bases are a match to TRBD1. V trimming: 2 bases; J trimming: 6 bases; junction bases outside the gene matches: 9. The germline gives CDR1 SGDLS, CDR2 YYNGEE. CDR3 length: 15 residues. This CDR3 reads CASSVGGDRASEQYF. Written as DNA, the CDR3 is TGTGCCAGCAGCGTGGGAGGGGACAGGGCTTCCGAGCAGTACTTC.